This passage covers 28 T cell receptor beta chains from one sample sequenced in a study of shared clonotypes between healthy human individuals. The table came from immunoSEQ multiplex PCR; TCRdb's copy has only in-frame clones and leaves some out. The sample lists roughly 1,500,000 clones; 98% were seen once. Sequenced sample: naive CD4+ T cells sorted from blood. Subset defined: CD45RA+ positively selected. The receptors were gathered from a man aged 25-45 years in good health.

The chain is built from TRBV5-1 and TRBJ2-3; TRBD2 matches 7 bases. In germline, CDR1 is SGHRS, CDR2 YFSETQ. The length of the CDR3 is 14 residues. Trimming at V came to 0 bases and at J to 10 bases, leaving 8 bases not matched to a gene. The CDR3 reads CASSLGGTSAAQYF. The CDR3 DNA is TGCGCCAGCAGCTTGGGGGGTACTAGCGCCGCGCAGTATTTT.

The genes are TRBV5-1 and TRBJ2-3, with TRBD2 identical over 9 bases. V shed 0 bases, J shed 4 bases, and the junction held 6 bases outside the gene matches. The CDR3 spans 16 residues. Germline CDR1 and CDR2: SGHRS and YFSETQ. The CDR3 DNA is TGCGCCAGCAGCTTGGGTAGCGGGAGTGGATCAGATACGCAGTATTTT. This translates into CASSLGSGSGSDTQYF.

The rearrangement uses TRBV30 and TRBJ2-1, with 9 bases matching TRBD2. The germline gives CDR1 GTSNPN, CDR2 SVGIG (reference sequence). The J segment lost 0 bases and the V segment lost 2 bases, leaving 11 bases of the junction unmatched. This CDR3 has 18 amino acids. The chain's CDR3 is CAWSPPEGSGSSYNEQFF. The CDR3 DNA is TGTGCCTGGAGTCCTCCCGAAGGTAGCGGGAGCTCCTACAATGAGCAGTTCTTC.

The V call is TRBV25-1, the J call TRBJ2-5; possibly TRBD1 or TRBD2 for D (5 bases each). V dropped 0 bases and J dropped 5 bases, with 13 bases sitting between them. Germline lookup yields CDR1 MGHDK and CDR2 SYGVNS. The CDR3 is made up of 15 amino acids. CDR3 in DNA: TGTGCCAGCAGTGAATATGGGGGTACATCGGAGACCCAGTACTTC. Its protein product is CASSEYGGTSETQYF.

The rearrangement links TRBV2 to TRBJ1-4; no reliable D call. Germline loops: CDR1 SNHLY, CDR2 FYNNEI. The CDR3 runs 13 residues. Trimming left V 4 bases short and J 8 bases short, with 11 bases between. The CDR3, as DNA: TGTGCCAGCAGTGGCGGGTCGATGGAAAAACTGTTTTTT. It is translated as CASSGGSMEKLFF.

Of note for this clone: Other DNA sequences in the same sample also yield this CDR3. The genes are TRBV30 and TRBJ1-2; perhaps TRBD1 as D (5 bases). CDR3 length equals 12 residues. The germline gives CDR1 GTSNPN, CDR2 SVGIG (reference sequence). Between the trimmed V and J ends, which lost 2 bases and 7 bases, there was a span of 11 bases. CDR3 in amino acids: CAWSPGGGGYTF. In nucleotides, the CDR3 is TGTGCCTGGAGTCCGGGGGGAGGTGGCTACACCTTC.

The chain is built from TRBV19 and TRBJ1-2; D gene unclear. CDR1 and CDR2 (germline): LNHDA, SQIVND (reference sequence). The CDR3 extends over 16 amino acids. V shed 5 bases and J shed 1 base, with 17 bases lying between them. The CDR3 DNA reads as TGTGCCAGTAGTTCGGATACACATCCCCTTAACTATGGCTACACCTTC. Translated: CASSSDTHPLNYGYTF.

The chain is built from TRBV7-2 and TRBJ1-3; D possibly corresponds to TRBD1 (6 bases). V lost 4 bases and J lost 2, with 18 bases in between. This CDR3 is built from 17 residues. Germline assignment: CDR1 SGHTA and CDR2 FQGNSA. The CDR3 nucleotides are TGTGCCAGCAGCTCCCAAACCAGGGGCTTGGCTGGAAACACCATATATTTT. Amino acid sequence: CASSSQTRGLAGNTIYF.

V usage is TRBV7-6 and J usage is TRBJ2-2; 7 nucleotides align to TRBD1. The germline CDR1 and CDR2 sequences are SGHVS and FNYEAQ. The CDR3 extends over 16 amino acids. V lost 5 bases to trimming and J lost 4 bases; unmatched junction nucleotides: 10. The CDR3 DNA sequence: TGTGCCAGCAGCGTACGACAGGGCTTCGGCACCGGGGAGCTGTTTTTT. The encoded protein is CASSVRQGFGTGELFF.

This clone has just one count. This rearrangement joins TRBV9 to TRBJ2-7; D may correspond to TRBD1 or TRBD2 (5 bases each). Germline CDR1 and CDR2: SGDLS and YYNGEE. The CDR3 contains 13 residues. V was trimmed by 3 bases and J by 7 bases, leaving 14 bases between them. The CDR3 sequence is CASSAARGREQYF. The CDR3 DNA sequence: TGTGCCAGCAGCGCCGCGAGGGGCAGAGAGCAGTACTTC.

The genes are TRBV10-3 and TRBJ2-3, with D possibly TRBD1 on 6 matching bases. The CDR3 runs to 14 residues. Looked up from germline, CDR1 is ENHRY and CDR2 is SYGVKD. The V gene lost 5 bases and the J gene lost 3 bases, with 12 bases spanning the gap. This chain's CDR3 is CAISPGDPTDTQYF. Written as DNA, the CDR3 is TGTGCCATCAGTCCAGGGGACCCGACAGATACGCAGTATTTT.

V gene TRBV5-1 combines with J gene TRBJ1-1; D is possibly TRBD1 (6 bases). V was cut by 1 base and J by 6 bases, with 16 bases left in between. The CDR3 runs 15 residues. The germline V gene encodes CDR1 SGHRS and CDR2 YFSETQ. The CDR3 DNA reads as TGCGCCAGCAGCTTGACATCGACAGGTGCGCCTGAAGCTTTCTTT. Its protein product is CASSLTSTGAPEAFF. The variable domain in full, with the rest retrieved from reference TRBV5-1 and TRBJ1-1, is KAGVTQTPRYLIKTRGQQVTLSCSPISGHRSVSWYQQTPGQGLQFLFEYFSETQRNKGNFPGRFSGRQFSNSRSEMNVSTLELGDSALYLCASSLTSTGAPEAFFGQGTRLTVV.

This chain's CDR3 is CASQWGTRNYEQYF. In DNA, the CDR3 is TGTGCCAGTCAGTGGGGGACAAGGAACTACGAGCAGTACTTC. The chain links TRBV6-1 to TRBJ2-7, with a possible D match to TRBD1 (6 bases). Per germline, CDR1 MNHNS and CDR2 SASEGT. This CDR3 comprises 14 residues. V was shortened by 9 bases and J by 3 bases, with 18 bases between the two germline ends.

This clone occurred once. Other DNA sequences of this sample code for an identical CDR3. V and J are TRBV9 and TRBJ2-5, with D possibly TRBD1 on 7 matching bases. V gave up 0 bases and J gave up 2 bases, with 11 bases separating them. CDR3 length equals 15 residues. Germline CDR1 and CDR2: SGDLS and YYNGEE. In DNA, the CDR3 is TGTGCCAGCAGCGTAGACAGGGGAGGACAAGAGACCCAGTACTTC. Protein sequence: CASSVDRGGQETQYF.

The chain couples TRBV6-1 to TRBJ1-1; 8 nucleotides line up with TRBD1. With V trimmed by 4 bases and J by 11 bases, 6 bases remained unmatched. The CDR3 length is 12 residues. Germline-derived CDR1 and CDR2 are MNHNS and SASEGT. The CDR3 reads CASSGGTGAAFF. CDR3 bases: TGTGCCAGCAGTGGGGGGACAGGTGCGGCTTTCTTT.

The chain uses TRBV19 and TRBJ2-2; a weak D match, TRBD2 (5 bases). The germline V and J ends were trimmed by 8 bases and 2 bases, with 15 bases remaining between them. Germline V CDR1 and CDR2: LNHDA, SQIVND (reference sequence). This CDR3 spans 15 amino acids. This CDR3 is CASSGAALNTGELFF. The CDR3 DNA reads as TGTGCCAGTTCCGGAGCGGCGCTCAACACCGGGGAGCTGTTTTTT.

In the case of this clone: At the DNA level, this CDR3 is encoded by other sequences in the same sample as well. The V call is TRBV6-5, the J call TRBJ2-7, with D perhaps TRBD1 or TRBD2 (5 bases each). CDR3 length: 13 residues. V was clipped by 5 bases and J by 3 bases, with 11 bases between them. The germline V gene encodes CDR1 MNHEY and CDR2 SVGAGI. The CDR3 DNA reads TGTGCCAGCAGTCGGGACCTGGGCTACGAGCAGTACTTC. Its translation is CASSRDLGYEQYF.

The J gene is TRBJ2-1, the V gene TRBV6-1, with 8 bases that match TRBD2. Per the germline V gene, CDR1 is MNHNS and CDR2 is SASEGT. CDR3 length: 17 residues. The trim removed 4 bases at V and 5 bases at J, leaving 13 bases unmatched. The CDR3 nucleotides read TGTGCCAGCAGTGCCCGGGGGGGATATAGGAACGACAATGAGCAGTTCTTC. Translation: CASSARGGYRNDNEQFF.

This clone came up once. This sequence joins TRBV29-1 and TRBJ1-1; no definite D call. Trimming cost V 7 bases and J 11 bases, with 23 bases left between them. Germline loops: CDR1 SQVTM, CDR2 ANQGSEA. This CDR3 is built from 13 residues. CDR3 amino acids: CSGKWSETRGAFF. Written as DNA, the CDR3 is TGCAGCGGGAAATGGTCTGAAACGCGCGGGGCTTTCTTT.

This sequence joins TRBV7-9 and TRBJ1-1; maybe TRBD1 (5 bases). With 3 bases removed from V and 8 bases from J, the gap between germline ends came to 19 bases. The CDR3 contains 15 residues. Per germline, CDR1 SEHNR and CDR2 FQNEAQ (reference sequence). The CDR3 DNA reads TGTGCCAGCAGCTTGGAAACAGGACTCATCCCCGAAGCTTTCTTT. Amino acid sequence: CASSLETGLIPEAFF.

Points on this clone: The junction differs from germline at one of its ends, possibly a read error. J is TRBJ2-2 and V is TRBV2, with D possibly TRBD2 on 6 matching bases. The CDR3 has 16 amino acids. Germline V CDR1 and CDR2: SNHLY, FYNNEI. CDR3 bases: TGTGCCAGCAGAGAAGGAGGGCTCCAACGCGCCGGGGAGCTGTTTTTT. Translated: CASREGGLQRAGELFF.

The chain combines TRBV29-1 with TRBJ2-1, with a tentative D call TRBD2 (6 bases). V was shortened by 7 bases and J by 6 bases, with 19 bases between the two germline ends. Germline values: CDR1 SQVTM, CDR2 ANQGSEA. This CDR3 is 14 amino acids long. The CDR3 nucleotides read TGCAGCGCCGCTTACCATGGCGGGGTCAATGAGCAGTTCTTC. This gives the protein CSAAYHGGVNEQFF.

The chain is built from TRBV11-3 and TRBJ2-1; tentatively, D is TRBD2 (6 bases). The CDR3 sequence is 15 residues long. Trimming removed 0 bases at V and 8 bases at J, with 14 bases between. Germline CDR1 SGHNT, CDR2 YENEEA. CDR3 nucleotide sequence: TGTGCCAGCAGCTTAGATCATACTAGCATCGATGAGCAGTTCTTC. This gives the protein CASSLDHTSIDEQFF.

The V and J genes are TRBV6-1 and TRBJ1-5; weak D call: TRBD1 (5 bases). Germline V CDR1 and CDR2: MNHNS, SASEGT. Trimming removed 6 bases at V and 3 bases at J, with 15 bases between. The CDR3 totals 15 residues. The CDR3 DNA is TGTGCCAGCAGAGAGTTGAGGGGCGCCAATCAGCCCCAGCATTTT. Translating it yields CASRELRGANQPQHF.

The rearrangement links TRBV27 to TRBJ2-1, with 7 bases lining up with TRBD2. Germline CDR1 reads MNHEY; CDR2 reads SMNVEV (reference sequence). After removal of 7 bases from V and 2 bases from J, the junction contained 8 bases not matched to a gene. This CDR3 contains 15 residues. CDR3 sequence reads: CASTIPGRAYNEQFF. Here the CDR3 DNA reads TGTGCCAGCACTATCCCGGGGAGGGCCTACAATGAGCAGTTCTTC.

J is TRBJ1-1 and V is TRBV2; D ambiguous. This CDR3 comprises 13 residues. The V and J ends lost 0 bases and 5 bases respectively, with 7 bases between them. The germline V gene has CDR1 SNHLY and CDR2 FYNNEI. The CDR3: CASSEAVGTEAFF. As DNA, the CDR3 is TGTGCCAGCAGTGAAGCAGTGGGAACTGAAGCTTTCTTT.

The chain is built from TRBV29-1 and TRBJ2-5, with D tentatively TRBD2 (5 bases). Trimming took off 4 bases at V and 5 bases at J, with 11 bases between the two ends. CDR3 length equals 12 residues. Per the germline V gene, CDR1 is SQVTM and CDR2 is ANQGSEA. The CDR3 reads CSVGLPGETQYF. The CDR3 nucleotides read TGCAGCGTTGGTCTCCCGGGGGAGACCCAGTACTTC.

The chain is built from TRBV18 and TRBJ1-1; D possibly corresponds to TRBD1 (5 bases). CDR1 KGHSH and CDR2 LQKENI come from the germline V gene. The CDR3 is 14 residues long. V lost 2 bases to trimming and J lost 6 bases, with 13 bases between them. This CDR3 is CASSPFSGNPEAFF. The CDR3 DNA is TGTGCCAGCTCACCATTTTCAGGGAATCCTGAAGCTTTCTTT.